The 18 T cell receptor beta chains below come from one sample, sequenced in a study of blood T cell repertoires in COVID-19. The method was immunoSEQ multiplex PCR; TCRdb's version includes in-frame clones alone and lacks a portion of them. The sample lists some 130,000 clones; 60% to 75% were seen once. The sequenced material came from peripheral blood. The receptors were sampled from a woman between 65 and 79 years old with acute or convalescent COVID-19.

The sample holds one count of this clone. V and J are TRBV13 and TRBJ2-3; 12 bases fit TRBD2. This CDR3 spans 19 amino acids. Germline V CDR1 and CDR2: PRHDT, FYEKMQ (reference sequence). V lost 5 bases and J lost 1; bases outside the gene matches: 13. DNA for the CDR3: TGTGCCAGCAGCGGGACAGGACTAGCGGGACTCGGGGGCACAGATACGCAGTATTTT. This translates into CASSGTGLAGLGGTDTQYF.

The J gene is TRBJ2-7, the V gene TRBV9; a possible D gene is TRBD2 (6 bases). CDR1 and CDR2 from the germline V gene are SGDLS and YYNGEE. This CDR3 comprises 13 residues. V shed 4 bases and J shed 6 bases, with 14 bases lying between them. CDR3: CASSPRGEREQYF. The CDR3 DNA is TGTGCCAGCAGCCCCCGCGGGGAACGCGAGCAGTACTTC. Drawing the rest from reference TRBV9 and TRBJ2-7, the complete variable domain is DSGVTQTPKHLITATGQRVTLRCSPRSGDLSVYWYQQSLDQGLQFLIQYYNGEERAKGNILERFSAQQFPDLHSELNLSSLELGDSALYFCASSPRGEREQYFGPGTRLTVT.

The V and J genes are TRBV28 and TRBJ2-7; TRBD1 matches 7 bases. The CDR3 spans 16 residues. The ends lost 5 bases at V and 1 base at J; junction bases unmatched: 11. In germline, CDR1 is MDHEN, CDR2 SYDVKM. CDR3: CASSAFMTGPSYEQYF. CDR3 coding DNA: TGTGCCAGCAGTGCTTTTATGACAGGGCCTTCCTACGAGCAGTACTTC.

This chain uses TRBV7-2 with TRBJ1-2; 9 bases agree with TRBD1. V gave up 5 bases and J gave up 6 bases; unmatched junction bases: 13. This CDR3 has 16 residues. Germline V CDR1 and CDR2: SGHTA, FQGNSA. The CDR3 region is CASSGFRDREGNGYTF. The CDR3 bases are TGTGCCAGCAGCGGGTTCCGGGACAGGGAAGGGAATGGCTACACCTTC.

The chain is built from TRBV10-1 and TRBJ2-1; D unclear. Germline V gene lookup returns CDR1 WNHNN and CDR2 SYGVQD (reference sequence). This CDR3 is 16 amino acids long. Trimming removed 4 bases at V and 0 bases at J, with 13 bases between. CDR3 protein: CASSARVPGSYNEQFF. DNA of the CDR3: TGCGCCAGCAGTGCTCGGGTGCCGGGCTCCTACAATGAGCAGTTCTTC.

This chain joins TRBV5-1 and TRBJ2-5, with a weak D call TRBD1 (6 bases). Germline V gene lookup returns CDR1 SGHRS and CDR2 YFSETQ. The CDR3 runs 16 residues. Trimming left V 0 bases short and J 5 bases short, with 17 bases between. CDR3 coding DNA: TGCGCCAGCAGCTTGGGGGGCAGGGGCCCTCTGGAGACCCAGTACTTC. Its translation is CASSLGGRGPLETQYF.

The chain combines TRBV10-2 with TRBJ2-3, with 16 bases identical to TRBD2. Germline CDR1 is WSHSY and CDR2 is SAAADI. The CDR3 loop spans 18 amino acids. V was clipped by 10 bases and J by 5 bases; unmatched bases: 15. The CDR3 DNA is TGCGCCACCAACCTACCGGGACTAGCGGGGGGGCCTTTAGATACGCAGTATTTT. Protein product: CATNLPGLAGGPLDTQYF.

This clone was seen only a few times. As DNA, the CDR3 is TGTGCCAGCAGCTTCGGGAGGGGGGACACTGAAGCTTTCTTT. Encoded protein: CASSFGRGDTEAFF. V gene TRBV7-9 combines with J gene TRBJ1-1; possible D gene TRBD1, 6 bases. The CDR3 is 14 residues long. V lost 3 bases, J lost 3 bases, and 11 bases lay in between. The germline gives CDR1 SEHNR, CDR2 FQNEAQ (reference sequence). Full variable domain (remainder filled in from reference TRBV7-9 and TRBJ1-1): DTGVSQNPRHKITKRGQNVTFRCDPISEHNRLYWYRQTLGQGPEFLTYFQNEAQLEKSRLLSDRFSAERPKGSFSTLEIQRTEQGDSAMYLCASSFGRGDTEAFFGQGTRLTVV.

The CDR3: CASSRDSQNQPQHF. The CDR3 bases are TGTGCCAGTAGTCGCGACAGCCAGAATCAGCCCCAGCATTTT. This chain connects TRBV19 to TRBJ1-5; a possible D gene is TRBD1 (5 bases). Germline V gene data show CDR1 as LNHDA and CDR2 as SQIVND (reference sequence). CDR3 length equals 14 residues. Trimming took 5 bases from V and 4 from J, leaving 12 bases between them.

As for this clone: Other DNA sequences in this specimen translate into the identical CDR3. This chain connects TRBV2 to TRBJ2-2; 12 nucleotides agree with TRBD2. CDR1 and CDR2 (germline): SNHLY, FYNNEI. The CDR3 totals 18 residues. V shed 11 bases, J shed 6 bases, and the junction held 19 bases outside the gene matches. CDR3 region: CAARGRLAGGPGAGELFF. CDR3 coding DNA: TGTGCCGCCCGGGGGCGGCTAGCGGGGGGGCCGGGGGCCGGGGAGCTGTTTTTT.

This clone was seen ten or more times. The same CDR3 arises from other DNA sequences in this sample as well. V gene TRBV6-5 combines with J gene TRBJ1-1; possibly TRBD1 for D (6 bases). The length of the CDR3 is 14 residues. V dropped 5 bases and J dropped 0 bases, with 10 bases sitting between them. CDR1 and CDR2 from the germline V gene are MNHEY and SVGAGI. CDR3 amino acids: CASSKQGMNTEAFF. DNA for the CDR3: TGTGCCAGCAGTAAACAGGGTATGAACACTGAAGCTTTCTTT.

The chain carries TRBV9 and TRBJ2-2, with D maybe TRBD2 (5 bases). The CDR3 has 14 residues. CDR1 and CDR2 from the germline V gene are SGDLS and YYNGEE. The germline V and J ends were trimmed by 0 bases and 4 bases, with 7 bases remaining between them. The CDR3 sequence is CASSVAAGTGELFF. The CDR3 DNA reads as TGTGCCAGCAGCGTAGCCGCGGGCACCGGGGAGCTGTTTTTT.

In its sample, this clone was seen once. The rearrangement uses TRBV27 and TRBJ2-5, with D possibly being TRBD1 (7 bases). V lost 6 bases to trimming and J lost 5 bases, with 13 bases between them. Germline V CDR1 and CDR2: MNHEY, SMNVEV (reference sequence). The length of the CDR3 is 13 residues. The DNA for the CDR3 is TGTGCCAGCAGGGAGACAGGGAGGGAGACCCAGTACTTC. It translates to CASRETGRETQYF.

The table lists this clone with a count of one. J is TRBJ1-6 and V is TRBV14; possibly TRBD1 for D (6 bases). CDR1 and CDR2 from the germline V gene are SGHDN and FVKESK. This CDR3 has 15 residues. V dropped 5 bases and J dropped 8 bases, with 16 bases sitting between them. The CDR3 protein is CASSSLGGQYSPLHF. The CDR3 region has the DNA TGTGCCAGCAGCTCCCTAGGGGGACAATATTCACCCCTCCACTTT.

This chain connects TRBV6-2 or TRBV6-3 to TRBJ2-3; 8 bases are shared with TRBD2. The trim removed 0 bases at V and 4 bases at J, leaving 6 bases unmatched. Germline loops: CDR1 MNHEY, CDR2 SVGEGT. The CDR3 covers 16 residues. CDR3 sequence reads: CASSYSLAGLADTQYF. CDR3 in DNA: TGTGCCAGCAGTTACTCCTTAGCGGGGTTGGCAGATACGCAGTATTTT.

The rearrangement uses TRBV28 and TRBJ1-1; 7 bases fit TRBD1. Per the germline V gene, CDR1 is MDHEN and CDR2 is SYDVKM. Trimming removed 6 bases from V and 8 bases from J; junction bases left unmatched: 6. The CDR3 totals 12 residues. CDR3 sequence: CASRPGGTEAFF. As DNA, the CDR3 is TGTGCCAGCAGGCCAGGGGGGACCGAAGCTTTCTTT.

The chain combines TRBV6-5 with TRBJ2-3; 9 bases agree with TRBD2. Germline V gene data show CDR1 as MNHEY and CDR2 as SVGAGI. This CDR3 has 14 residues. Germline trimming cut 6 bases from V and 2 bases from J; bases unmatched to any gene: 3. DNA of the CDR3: TGTGCCAGCAGATTAGCGGGAGACACAGATACGCAGTATTTT. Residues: CASRLAGDTDTQYF.

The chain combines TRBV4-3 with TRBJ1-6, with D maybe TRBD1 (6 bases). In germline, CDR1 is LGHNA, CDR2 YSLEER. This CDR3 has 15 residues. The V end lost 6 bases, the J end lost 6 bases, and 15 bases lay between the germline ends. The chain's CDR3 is CASRPKQGSNSPLHF. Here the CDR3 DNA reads TGCGCCAGCAGACCCAAACAGGGCTCTAATTCACCCCTCCACTTT.